Sequencing of this TCR beta chain was carried out in a study of graft-versus-host responses after intestinal transplantation. Findings and limits, study-wide: Detection of GvH clones occurred in recipient marrow, and some had their first appearance in ileum or blood.

Of note for this clone: Its antigen remains unidentified.

Data came from immunoSEQ multiplex PCR; TCRdb stores just in-frame clones and leaves some out. The sample lists around 67,000 clones, 84% occurring once. The sample was unstimulated CD4+ T cells sorted from spleen or lymph node cells, taken before transplant. The sequence came from a human donor who was the organ donor for an intestinal transplant.

This CDR3 reads CASSLAWSTEAFF. DNA of the CDR3: TGTGCCAGCAGCTTGGCGTGGAGCACTGAAGCTTTCTTT. The chain joins TRBV5-4 to TRBJ1-1; D remains unclear. The CDR3 is 13 amino acids. Germline CDR1 SGHNT, CDR2 YYREEE (reference sequence). Trimming took off 0 bases at V and 4 bases at J, with 7 bases between the two ends.